This T cell receptor (beta chain) is from a study of cytotoxic CD8 clonotypes in ibrutinib-treated CLL (dated by TCRdb to about 2021). With regard to the full study: The cohort included roughly 15 treatment-naive and about a dozen relapsed/refractory patients; about 17 were IGHV unmutated. On average, each sample had about 250,000 productive templates and approximately 85,000 productive rearrangements. Of the 70 to 90 people in the trial, around 26 had longitudinal samples available. Every sample from remission and from progressive disease was obtained while the patients were still on ibrutinib. Cryopreserved peripheral blood mononuclear cells were obtained before treatment, at response, and at either sustained remission or disease progression. Samples at response were collected after a median of about 12 months of treatment, with a range of roughly 6 to 36 months. Responses were partial in roughly 25 patients and complete in 2; after median roughly 69 months follow-up, roughly 14 stayed in remission and around 12 progressed. Points the paper makes about the study in general: Baseline clonality exceeded that of age-matched healthy donors and correlated strongly with circulating CD8+ T-cell counts. Public clonotypes were rare and either shrank or stayed stable during treatment, and the rise in clonality at ibrutinib response reflected expansion of private clonotypes. Clonality rose at ibrutinib response, remained stable during sustained remission, and dropped back toward baseline at progression. Lymph node repertoires were not examined, and the timing of sampling was not matched between patients in sustained remission and those whose disease progressed.

The CDR3, from cysteine to phenylalanine, totals 13 residues. Only the CDR3 portion is preserved as DNA: 39 bases, with reading frame beginning at the first base. The CDR1 and CDR2 encoded by the germline V gene (reference sequence) are LNHDA and SQIVND. Trimmed from V: 3 bases; trimmed from J: 4 bases; junction bases lacking a gene match: 2. The time point label, read with the paper, signifies: about twelve months on ibrutinib. Roughly 2.2 micrograms of genomic DNA were extracted from cryopreserved PBMCs for TCR beta library preparation. Longitudinal blood samples from CLL patients on ibrutinib monotherapy underwent high-throughput TCR beta sequencing. Patients were enrolled in a phase 2 open-label single-center ibrutinib monotherapy trial. Each clonotype received, on average, roughly 9.6x coverage in deep resolution sequencing performed on a MiSeq, where the target depth lay between 1 in 1 million and 1 in 200,000 T cells. TCR beta libraries were generated with the immunoSEQ hsTCRB Kit. On the authors' methods: ImmunoSEQ Data Assistant and ImmunoSEQ Analyzer were used for data analysis, and V, D and J genes were assigned according to IMGT definitions. Clonality, which ranges from 0 to 1, was calculated by subtracting the normalized Shannon entropy of productive rearrangement frequencies from one. Only overrepresented clonotypes making up at least 0.05% of the repertoire of each patient were included in the public clonotype analysis. Fewer than 15 repertoires from age-matched healthy donors, obtained from immuneACCESS, served as clonality controls. TCRdb mirrors the immuneACCESS table, restricted to in-frame sequences. Some clones are absent from its copies; in checked studies, under half trace to an unresolved V gene, and the reason for the others is unknown. The DNA gave D and trimming, while V, J and clone size come from that table. Counted in this sample were around 160,000 clones; 81% of them appeared once. Together, the top ten hold 2% to 2.5% of the sample.

Comments on this clone: Which antigen it targets is not known. No per-base quality is available; no much larger clone lies one base away.

The sequence is built from TRBV19 and TRBJ1-2, with 7 junctional bases fitting TRBD1. The clonotype originates from a human donor with chronic lymphocytic leukemia. The material was PBMCs, obtained after 12 months of ibrutinib treatment. The bases are TGTGCCAGTAGTATGAGGACAGGCTATGGCTACACCTTC. This is translated as CASSMRTGYGYTF.